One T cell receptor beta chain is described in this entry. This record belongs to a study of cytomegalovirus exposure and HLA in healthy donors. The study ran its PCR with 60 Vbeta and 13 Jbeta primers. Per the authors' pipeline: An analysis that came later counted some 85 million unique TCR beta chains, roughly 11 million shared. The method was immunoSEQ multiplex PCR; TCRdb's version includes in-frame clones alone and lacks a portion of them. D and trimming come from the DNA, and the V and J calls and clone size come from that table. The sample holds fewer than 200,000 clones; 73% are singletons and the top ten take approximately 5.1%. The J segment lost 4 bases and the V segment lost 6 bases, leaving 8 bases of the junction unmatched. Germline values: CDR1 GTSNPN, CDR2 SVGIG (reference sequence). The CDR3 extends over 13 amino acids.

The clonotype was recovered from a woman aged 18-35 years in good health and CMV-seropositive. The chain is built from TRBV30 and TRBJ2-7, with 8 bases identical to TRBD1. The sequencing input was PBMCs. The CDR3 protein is CACSGTGVYEQYF. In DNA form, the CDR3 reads TGTGCCTGTTCAGGGACAGGCGTGTACGAGCAGTACTTC.